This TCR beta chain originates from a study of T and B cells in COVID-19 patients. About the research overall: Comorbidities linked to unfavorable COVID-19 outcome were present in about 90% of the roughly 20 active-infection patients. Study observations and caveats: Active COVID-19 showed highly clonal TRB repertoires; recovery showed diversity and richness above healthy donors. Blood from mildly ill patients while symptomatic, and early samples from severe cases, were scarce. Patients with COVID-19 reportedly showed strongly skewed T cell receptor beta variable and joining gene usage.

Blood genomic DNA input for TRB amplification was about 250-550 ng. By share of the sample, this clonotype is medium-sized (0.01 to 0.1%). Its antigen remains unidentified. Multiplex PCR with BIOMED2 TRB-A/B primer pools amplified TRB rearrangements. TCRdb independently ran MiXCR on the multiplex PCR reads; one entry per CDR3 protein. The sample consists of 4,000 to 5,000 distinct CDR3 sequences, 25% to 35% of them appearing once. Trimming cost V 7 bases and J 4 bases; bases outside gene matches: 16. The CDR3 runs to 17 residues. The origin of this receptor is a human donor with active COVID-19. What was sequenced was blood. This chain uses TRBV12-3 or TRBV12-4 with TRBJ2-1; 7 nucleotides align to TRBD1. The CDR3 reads CASTPPPGTAIYNEQFF. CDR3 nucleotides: TGTGCCAGCACTCCTCCCCCCGGGACAGCGATATACAATGAGCAGTTCTTC.